This passage covers 12 T cell receptor beta chains from one sample sequenced in a study of T cell repertoires in cytomegalovirus infection. A single record per CDR3 protein comes from TCRdb applying MiXCR to the reads. The table has around 770,000 distinct CDR3 sequences, 29% seen once. The antigens these receptors bind are not known. The sequencing here drew on cultured CD8+ T cells from PBMCs, taken from culture after CMV antigen stimulation. The receptors come from a human donor in good health (CMV status not recorded). Some clones in this sample may be carry-over from other donors' samples.

This clonotype was detected many times. The chain uses TRBV7-8 and TRBJ1-1; TRBD1 might be the D (5 bases). The CDR3 extends over 17 amino acids. Per the germline V gene, CDR1 is SGHVS and CDR2 is FQNEAQ. V was shortened by 5 bases and J by 0 bases, with 19 bases between the two germline ends. The CDR3 bases are TGTGCCAGCAGCGGACGAGCAGGGCCCCCGATGAACACTGAAGCTTTCTTT. This translates into CASSGRAGPPMNTEAFF.

This clonotype was picked up a small number of times. The chain recombines TRBV29-1 with TRBJ1-1; D is undetermined. The CDR3 spans 18 residues. V lost 5 bases, J lost 0 bases, and 25 bases lay in between. Germline V gene sequence: CDR1 SQVTM, CDR2 ANQGSEA. The DNA of the CDR3 is TGCAGCGTTCGACGAAGGGATGGTGGGTTCTCACTGAACACTGAAGCTTTCTTT. Translated, it gives CSVRRRDGGFSLNTEAFF.

This clonotype has at least ten counts. The chain recombines TRBV6-5 with TRBJ2-7; TRBD1 might be the D (6 bases). Trimming took off 1 base at V and 0 bases at J, with 13 bases between the two ends. Germline CDR1 and CDR2: MNHEY and SVGAGI. This CDR3 has 16 amino acids. The CDR3 spells CASSYLGHPSSYEQYF. In DNA, the CDR3 is TGTGCCAGCAGTTACTTGGGACATCCGAGCTCCTACGAGCAGTACTTC.

This clonotype was observed many times. V usage is TRBV6-2 or TRBV6-3 and J usage is TRBJ1-1; D may be TRBD1 (6 bases). This CDR3 spans 14 amino acids. CDR1 is MNHEY and CDR2 is SVGEGT in the germline V gene. With 11 bases removed from V and 6 bases from J, the gap between germline ends came to 22 bases. The CDR3 DNA follows: TGTGCCTCGGACAGTTTAGAGGGCGACGCTGAAGCTTTCTTT. It yields the protein CASDSLEGDAEAFF.

The chain has TRBV12-3 or TRBV12-4 and TRBJ2-4; possible D gene TRBD2, 6 bases. V lost 3 bases and J 8 bases, leaving 11 bases between the germline ends. There are 13 residues in the CDR3. The CDR3 is CASSFGGWDIQYF. Written as DNA, the CDR3 is TGTGCCAGCAGTTTTGGAGGGTGGGACATTCAGTACTTC.

This clonotype was seen a few times. The chain carries TRBV19 and TRBJ1-1, with TRBD1 identical over 10 bases. CDR1 and CDR2 from the germline V gene are LNHDA and SQIVND (reference sequence). The CDR3 spans 15 residues. The junction had 8 bases not matched to a gene; V was cut back by 4 bases and J by 6 bases. Here the CDR3 reads CASSTRTGGVSEAFF. The CDR3 coding sequence is TGTGCCAGTAGTACACGGACAGGGGGGGTTTCTGAAGCTTTCTTT.

This clonotype was found many times. This chain links TRBV7-2 with TRBJ2-5; D gene ambiguous. This CDR3 spans 13 amino acids. Trimming cost V 1 base and J 5 bases, with 8 bases left between them. Germline V gene sequence: CDR1 SGHTA, CDR2 FQGNSA. CDR3 in DNA: TGTGCCAGCAGCTTAGGTTATTCCGAGACCCAGTACTTC. Amino acids: CASSLGYSETQYF.

The chain has TRBV7-9 and TRBJ1-5; unclear D gene. The CDR3 is 16 residues long. Trimming took off 5 bases at V and 9 bases at J, with 23 bases between the two ends. The germline V gene has CDR1 SEHNR and CDR2 FQNEAQ (reference sequence). CDR3 sequence: CASSPGLGEIESPQHF. CDR3 DNA: TGTGCCAGCAGCCCAGGTCTCGGAGAGATAGAATCGCCCCAGCATTTT.

The chain employs TRBV7-2 and TRBJ2-1; 8 bases map to TRBD1. Per the germline V gene, CDR1 is SGHTA and CDR2 is FQGNSA. J was trimmed by 6 bases and V by 6 bases; bases with no gene match: 16. The CDR3 is 17 amino acids. CDR3 sequence (DNA): TGTGCCAGCAGTGCAACAGGGGGGCTAAGACCTGTCAATGAGCAGTTCTTC. It encodes CASSATGGLRPVNEQFF.

The V call is TRBV19, the J call TRBJ1-5, with D unclear. The CDR3 is 15 residues long. Between the trimmed V and J ends, which lost 1 base and 0 bases, there was a span of 7 bases. Germline V gives CDR1 LNHDA, CDR2 SQIVND (reference sequence). The CDR3 DNA follows: TGTGCCAGTAGTATAGGAATGGGTAGCAATCAGCCCCAGCATTTT. Residues: CASSIGMGSNQPQHF.

The chain combines TRBV19 with TRBJ1-5; D remains ambiguous. Germline V lookup: CDR1 LNHDA, CDR2 SQIVND (reference sequence). Trimming pared 1 base from V and 7 bases from J, leaving 11 bases between. This CDR3 has 14 residues. CDR3 nucleotide sequence: TGTGCCAGTAGTATAGGAGGGTTCGGCCAGCCCCAGCATTTT. Translating gives CASSIGGFGQPQHF.

This clonotype occurred a few times. This sequence joins TRBV6-2 or TRBV6-3 and TRBJ2-6, with D maybe TRBD2 (5 bases). V was clipped by 0 bases and J by 0 bases, with 18 bases between them. The CDR3 sequence is 20 residues long. Looked up from germline, CDR1 is MNHEY and CDR2 is SVGEGT. The CDR3 DNA is TGTGCCAGCAGTTACTCGAATCACCGGGATACCTCCTCTGGGGCCAACGTCCTGACTTTC. Protein sequence: CASSYSNHRDTSSGANVLTF.